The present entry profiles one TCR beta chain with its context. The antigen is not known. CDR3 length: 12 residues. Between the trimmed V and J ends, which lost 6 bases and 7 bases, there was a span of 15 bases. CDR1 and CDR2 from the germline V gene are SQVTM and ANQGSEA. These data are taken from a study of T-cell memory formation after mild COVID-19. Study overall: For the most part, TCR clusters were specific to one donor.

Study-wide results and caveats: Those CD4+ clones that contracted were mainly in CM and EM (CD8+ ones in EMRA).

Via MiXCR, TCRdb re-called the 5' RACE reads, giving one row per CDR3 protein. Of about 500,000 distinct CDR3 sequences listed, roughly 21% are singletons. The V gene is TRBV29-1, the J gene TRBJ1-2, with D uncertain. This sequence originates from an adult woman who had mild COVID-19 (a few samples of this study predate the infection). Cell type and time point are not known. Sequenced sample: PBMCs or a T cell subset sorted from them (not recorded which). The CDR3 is CSVPWQDGGYTF. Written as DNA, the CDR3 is TGCAGCGTCCCGTGGCAGGACGGTGGCTACACCTTC.